This T cell receptor (beta chain) originates from a study of OX40 agonist ivuxolimab in advanced cancers. Study-wide points: Low normalized T-cell clonal expansion was additionally recorded for some nonresponders. Clonal expansion from baseline to week 6 occurred in both CD4+ and CD8+ T cells. People who partly responded at 0.1-3.0 mg/kg had some of the least clonal expansion seen. The investigators did not determine what antigen specificity the expanded peripheral T cells had.

A note on this clone: Its antigen is undetermined.

This CDR3 spans 15 amino acids. Germline-derived CDR1 and CDR2 are SGHKS and YYEKEE (reference sequence). Trimming shortened V by 1 base and J by 2 bases, and 11 bases separated the two germline ends. Some clones are missing from TCRdb's copy, which holds only in-frame ones; the method was immunoSEQ multiplex PCR. The sample contains 77,000 or so clones, about 93% of which appear only once. V usage is TRBV5-5 and J usage is TRBJ2-3; D is possibly TRBD1 or TRBD2 (5 bases each). The TCR originated in an adult with an advanced solid tumor such as melanoma, head and neck, liver or kidney cancer. The material sequenced was CD4+ or CD8+ T cells sorted from blood, taken in a trial of the OX40 agonist ivuxolimab. The CDR3 reads CASSLYSGTTDTQYF. The CDR3 bases are TGTGCCAGCAGCTTGTACTCGGGGACCACAGATACGCAGTATTTT.